This T cell receptor (beta chain) emerged from a study of T cell repertoires in cytomegalovirus infection. Using its own MiXCR run on the reads, TCRdb lists one record per CDR3 protein. The repertoire holds about 900,000 distinct CDR3 sequences, with around 32% as singletons. Germline V gene lookup returns CDR1 MGHRA and CDR2 YSYEKL. V lost 3 bases to trimming and J lost 9 bases, with 8 bases between them. CDR3 length equals 11 residues. Regarding this clonotype: The antigen remains unidentified. A clone one base away is much larger, so this may be a read error.

This TCR derives from a human donor in good health (CMV status not recorded). Some clones in this sample may be carry-over from other donors' samples. The V call is TRBV4-1, the J call TRBJ1-1, with D perhaps matching TRBD1 (6 bases). The specimen was cultured CD8+ T cells from PBMCs, collected from culture after CMV antigen stimulation. CDR3 DNA: TGCGCCAGCAGCCAGGACAGTAAAGCTTTCTTT. It is translated as CASSQDSKAFF.